The 17 T cell receptor beta chains given below trace back to one sample, sequenced in a study of PD-1 blockade in mismatch repair-deficient tumors. Data came from immunoSEQ multiplex PCR; TCRdb stores just in-frame clones and leaves some out. The sample has more than 95,000 clones; more than 85% are singletons. The specimen was peripheral blood, collected 44 weeks after starting pembrolizumab. Receptors originate from an adult with mismatch repair-deficient cancer.

This clone was seen more than once but under ten times. This chain uses TRBV15 with TRBJ2-5; the D call may be TRBD1 or TRBD2 (7 bases each). Trimming shortened V by 0 bases and J by 4 bases, and 15 bases separated the two germline ends. This CDR3 contains 16 residues. Germline V lookup: CDR1 LNHNV, CDR2 YYDKDF (reference sequence). The CDR3 DNA follows: TGTGCCACCAGCAGAGATCAAGCGGGACAGAGAGAGACCCAGTACTTC. This encodes CATSRDQAGQRETQYF.

This rearrangement joins TRBV19 to TRBJ2-1; 7 bases are a match to TRBD1. The CDR3 loop spans 14 amino acids. V shed 2 bases, J shed 7 bases, and the junction held 5 bases outside the gene matches. Germline CDR1 reads LNHDA; CDR2 reads SQIVND (reference sequence). CDR3 sequence: CASSIQGVTNEQFF. The CDR3 DNA follows: TGTGCCAGTAGTATACAGGGGGTTACAAATGAGCAGTTCTTC. Filled out from reference TRBV19 and TRBJ2-1, the complete variable domain reads DGGITQSPKYLFRKEGQNVTLSCEQNLNHDAMYWYRQDPGQGLRLIYYSQIVNDFQKGDIAEGYSVSREKKESFPLTVTSAQKNPTAFYLCASSIQGVTNEQFFGPGTRLTVL.

This chain uses TRBV4-3 with TRBJ2-2; D is perhaps TRBD1 (6 bases). Deletions cut 1 base from V and 6 bases from J, with 12 bases between. The CDR3 is made up of 15 amino acids. Germline lookup yields CDR1 LGHNA and CDR2 YSLEER. The CDR3 region has the DNA TGCGCCAGCAGCCAAGGCTACAGGGTTGCCGGGGAGCTGTTTTTT. This codes for CASSQGYRVAGELFF.

The rearrangement joins TRBV10-3 to TRBJ1-1; D remains unclear. This CDR3 comprises 16 residues. Germline assignment: CDR1 ENHRY and CDR2 SYGVKD. V shed 4 bases and J shed 1 base, with 16 bases lying between them. This chain's CDR3 is CAISGFPVAENTEAFF. The CDR3, as DNA: TGTGCCATCAGTGGCTTCCCCGTCGCGGAGAACACTGAAGCTTTCTTT.

This chain links TRBV7-9 with TRBJ2-3; D tentatively fits TRBD1 or TRBD2 (6 bases each). The CDR3 covers 17 residues. V lost 5 bases to trimming and J lost 0 bases, with 18 bases between them. The germline CDR1 and CDR2 sequences are SEHNR and FQNEAQ (reference sequence). This CDR3 is CASSLSPTGTSTDTQYF. The CDR3 bases are TGTGCCAGCAGCCTAAGTCCCACAGGGACTAGCACAGATACGCAGTATTTT.

This clone was observed once. The chain has TRBV21-1 and TRBJ2-7. TRBV21-1 is shown as a pseudogene. There are 17 residues in the CDR3. The CDR3 loop reads CASSPRLDGDQVHEQYF. CDR3 DNA sequence: TGTGCCAGCAGCCCCCGGCTGGACGGCGACCAGGTTCACGAGCAGTACTTC.

The chain is built from TRBV6-4 and TRBJ1-1; no reliable D call. Deletions cut 10 bases from V and 1 base from J, with 13 bases between. The germline V gene has CDR1 MRHNA and CDR2 SNTAGT. This CDR3 comprises 13 residues. The CDR3 loop is CANLFRRNTEAFF. CDR3 nucleotides: TGTGCCAACCTGTTCAGGAGGAACACTGAAGCTTTCTTT.

V and J are TRBV6-6 and TRBJ1-1; 7 bases line up with TRBD1. This CDR3 region has 15 residues. Losses at the gene ends were 6 bases for V and 1 base for J; bases not matched to a gene: 8. Germline V gives CDR1 MNHNY, CDR2 SVGAGI (reference sequence). The CDR3 spells CASRKGAEGNTEAFF. The CDR3 nucleotides read TGTGCCAGCAGAAAGGGGGCAGAAGGGAACACTGAAGCTTTCTTT.

This clone was counted a single time. As DNA, the CDR3 is TGTGCCAGCAGTGACTCGCGGGAGAACACCGGGGAGCTGTTTTTT. Its protein is CASSDSRENTGELFF. V and J are TRBV6-4 and TRBJ2-2; TRBD2 might be the D (6 bases). V lost 0 bases and J lost 1, with 6 bases in between. Germline lookup yields CDR1 MRHNA and CDR2 SNTAGT. CDR3 length: 15 amino acids.

The chain combines TRBV30 with TRBJ2-1; D gene unclear. This CDR3 comprises 11 residues. Germline V gene sequence: CDR1 GTSNPN, CDR2 SVGIG (reference sequence). Trimming removed 8 bases from V and 4 bases from J, with 9 bases in between. CDR3 protein: CAKGFYNEQFF. CDR3 nucleotides: TGTGCCAAGGGATTTTACAATGAGCAGTTCTTC.

This clone has a handful of counts. The V call is TRBV4-2, the J call TRBJ2-7; D may be TRBD1 or TRBD2 (5 bases each). Trimming left V 0 bases short and J 2 bases short, with 11 bases between. The germline V gene encodes CDR1 LGHNA and CDR2 YNFKEQ. The CDR3 extends over 15 amino acids. CDR3 DNA: TGTGCCAGCAGCCAAGAAGCAGGGACCCCCTACGAGCAGTACTTC. Residues: CASSQEAGTPYEQYF.

The chain carries TRBV7-8 and TRBJ2-5; no clear D gene. CDR1 is SGHVS, CDR2 FQNEAQ, per germline. This CDR3 is 14 amino acids long. Trimming cost V 0 bases and J 1 base, with 6 bases left between them. In DNA, the CDR3 is TGTGCCAGCAGCTTAGCGCGCGGCCAAGAGACCCAGTACTTC. It codes for CASSLARGQETQYF.

The chain joins TRBV11-2 to TRBJ1-4; D gene uncertain. The CDR3 is made up of 17 amino acids. V dropped 3 bases and J dropped 7 bases, with 21 bases sitting between them. Germline values: CDR1 SGHAT, CDR2 FQNNGV. The CDR3 DNA reads TGTGCCAGCAGCTTCCCTGCGACGGACTGGCGGAGTGAAAAACTGTTTTTT. Encoded protein: CASSFPATDWRSEKLFF.

The chain recombines TRBV19 with TRBJ2-3; tentative D call: TRBD1 (6 bases). The CDR3 contains 15 residues. CDR1 is LNHDA and CDR2 is SQIVND in the germline V gene (reference sequence). The V end lost 3 bases, the J end lost 2 bases, and 12 bases lay between the germline ends. CDR3 sequence: CASSISGHNTDTQYF. CDR3 nucleotides: TGTGCCAGTAGTATCTCGGGACACAACACAGATACGCAGTATTTT. Combining the CDR3 with reference TRBV19 and TRBJ2-3 gives the whole variable domain DGGITQSPKYLFRKEGQNVTLSCEQNLNHDAMYWYRQDPGQGLRLIYYSQIVNDFQKGDIAEGYSVSREKKESFPLTVTSAQKNPTAFYLCASSISGHNTDTQYFGPGTRLTVL.

V is TRBV6-1 and J is TRBJ2-1; D tentatively fits TRBD1 or TRBD2 (5 bases each). V was shortened by 5 bases and J by 14 bases, with 13 bases between the two germline ends. CDR1 and CDR2 (germline): MNHNS, SASEGT. There are 11 residues in the CDR3. The CDR3 DNA follows: TGTGCCAGCAGTTCCGGGACCCGGGAGTTCTTC. It codes for CASSSGTREFF.

The chain uses TRBV28 and TRBJ2-7, with D hard to call. V dropped 3 bases and J dropped 3 bases, with 12 bases sitting between them. Germline V CDR1 and CDR2: MDHEN, SYDVKM. CDR3 size: 14 residues. Written as DNA, the CDR3 is TGTGCCAGCAGTTTTGGTGGTTCAGACTACGAGCAGTACTTC. Protein sequence: CASSFGGSDYEQYF.

This chain uses TRBV14 with TRBJ2-7; TRBD2 agrees at 9 bases. Germline loops: CDR1 SGHDN, CDR2 FVKESK. The CDR3 is 15 amino acids. Losses at the gene ends were 3 bases for V and 4 bases for J; bases not matched to a gene: 7. For the CDR3, the DNA is TGTGCCAGCAGCCACCGCGGGAGGGCCGGGTACGAGCAGTACTTC. Amino acids: CASSHRGRAGYEQYF.